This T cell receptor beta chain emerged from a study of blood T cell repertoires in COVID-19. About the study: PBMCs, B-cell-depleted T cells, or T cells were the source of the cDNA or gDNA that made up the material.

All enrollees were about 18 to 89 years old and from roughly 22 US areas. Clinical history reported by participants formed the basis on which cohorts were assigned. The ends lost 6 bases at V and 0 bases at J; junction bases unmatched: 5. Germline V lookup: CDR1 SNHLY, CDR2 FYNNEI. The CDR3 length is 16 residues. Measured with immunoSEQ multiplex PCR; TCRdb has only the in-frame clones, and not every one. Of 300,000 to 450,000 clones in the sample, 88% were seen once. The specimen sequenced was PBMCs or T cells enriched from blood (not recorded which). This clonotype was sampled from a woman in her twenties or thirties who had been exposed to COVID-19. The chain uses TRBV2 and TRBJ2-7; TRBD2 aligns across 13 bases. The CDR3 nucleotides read TGTGCCAGCAGAGAACTAGCGGGAGGGGGCTCCTACGAGCAGTACTTC. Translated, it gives CASRELAGGGSYEQYF. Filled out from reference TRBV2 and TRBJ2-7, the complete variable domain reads EPEVTQTPSHQVTQMGQEVILRCVPISNHLYFYWYRQILGQKVEFLVSFYNNEISEKSEIFDDQFSVERPDGSNFTLKIRSTKLEDSAMYFCASRELAGGGSYEQYFGPGTRLTVT.